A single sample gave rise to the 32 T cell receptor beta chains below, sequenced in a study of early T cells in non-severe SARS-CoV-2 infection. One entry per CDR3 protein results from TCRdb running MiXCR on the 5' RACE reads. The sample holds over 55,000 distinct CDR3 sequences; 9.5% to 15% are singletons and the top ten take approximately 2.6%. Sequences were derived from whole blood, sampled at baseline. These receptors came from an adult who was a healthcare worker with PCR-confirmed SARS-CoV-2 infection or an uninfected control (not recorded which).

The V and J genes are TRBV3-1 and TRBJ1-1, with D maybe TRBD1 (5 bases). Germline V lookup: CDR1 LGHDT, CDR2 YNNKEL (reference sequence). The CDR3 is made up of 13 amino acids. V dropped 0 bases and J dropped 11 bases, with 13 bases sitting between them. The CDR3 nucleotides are TGTGCCAGCAGCCAAGATGGGGGACTCGGGGCTTTCTTT. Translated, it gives CASSQDGGLGAFF.

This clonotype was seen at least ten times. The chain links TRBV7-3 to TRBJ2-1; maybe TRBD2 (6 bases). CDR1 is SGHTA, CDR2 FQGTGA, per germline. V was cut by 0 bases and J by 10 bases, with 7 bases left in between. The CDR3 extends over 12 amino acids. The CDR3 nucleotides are TGTGCCAGCAGCTTAACGGAGGGCGAGCAGTTCTTC. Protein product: CASSLTEGEQFF.

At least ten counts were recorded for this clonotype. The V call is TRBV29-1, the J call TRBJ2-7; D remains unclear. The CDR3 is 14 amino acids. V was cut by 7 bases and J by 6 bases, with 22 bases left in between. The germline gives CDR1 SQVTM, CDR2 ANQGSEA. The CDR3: CSASDGRIGSEQYF. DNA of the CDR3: TGCAGCGCTTCGGACGGACGTATCGGGTCCGAGCAGTACTTC.

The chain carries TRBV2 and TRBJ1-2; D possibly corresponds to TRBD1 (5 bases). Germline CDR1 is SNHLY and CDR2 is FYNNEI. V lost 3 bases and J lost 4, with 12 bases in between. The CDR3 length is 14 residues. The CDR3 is CASSEEGNPYGYTF. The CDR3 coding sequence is TGTGCCAGCAGTGAGGAGGGGAATCCCTATGGCTACACCTTC.

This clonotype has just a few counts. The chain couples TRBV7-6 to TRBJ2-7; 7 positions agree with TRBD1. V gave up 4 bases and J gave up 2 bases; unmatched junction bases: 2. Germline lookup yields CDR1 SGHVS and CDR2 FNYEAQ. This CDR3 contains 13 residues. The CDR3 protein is CASSWDSPYEQYF. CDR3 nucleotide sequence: TGTGCCAGCAGCTGGGACAGCCCCTACGAGCAGTACTTC. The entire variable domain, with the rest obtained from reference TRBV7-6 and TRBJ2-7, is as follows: GAGVSQSPRYKVTKRGQDVALRCDPISGHVSLYWYRQALGQGPEFLTYFNYEAQQDKSGLPNDRFSAERPEGSISTLTIQRTEQRDSAMYRCASSWDSPYEQYFGPGTRLTVT.

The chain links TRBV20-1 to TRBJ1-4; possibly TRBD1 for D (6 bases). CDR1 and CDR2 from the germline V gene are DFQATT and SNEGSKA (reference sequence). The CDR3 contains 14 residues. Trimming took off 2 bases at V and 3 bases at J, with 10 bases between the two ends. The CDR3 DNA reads TGCAGTGCTAGATCCGGGGGCCCTAATGAAAAACTGTTTTTT. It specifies CSARSGGPNEKLFF.

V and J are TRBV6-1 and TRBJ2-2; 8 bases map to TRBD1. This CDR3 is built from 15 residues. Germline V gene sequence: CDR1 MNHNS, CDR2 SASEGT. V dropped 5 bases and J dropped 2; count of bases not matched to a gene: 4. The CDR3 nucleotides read TGTGCCAGCAGTCCGGGACAGGACAACACCGGGGAGCTGTTTTTT. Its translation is CASSPGQDNTGELFF.

The CDR3 here is CATSDEGWNQPQHF. Here the CDR3 DNA reads TGTGCCACCAGTGATGAGGGTTGGAATCAGCCCCAGCATTTT. The rearrangement joins TRBV24-1 to TRBJ1-5; D is uncertain. The CDR3 length is 14 residues. Looked up from germline, CDR1 is KGHDR and CDR2 is SFDVKD. The ends were cut back, 3 bases at V and 4 bases at J, with 9 bases in the middle.

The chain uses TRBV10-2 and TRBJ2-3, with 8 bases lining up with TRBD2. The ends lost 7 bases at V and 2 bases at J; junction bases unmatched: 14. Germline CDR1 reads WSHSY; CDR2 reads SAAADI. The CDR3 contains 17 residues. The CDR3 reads CASMRRGGQGPTDTQYF. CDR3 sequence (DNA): TGCGCCAGCATGAGACGGGGGGGCCAAGGACCCACAGATACGCAGTATTTT.

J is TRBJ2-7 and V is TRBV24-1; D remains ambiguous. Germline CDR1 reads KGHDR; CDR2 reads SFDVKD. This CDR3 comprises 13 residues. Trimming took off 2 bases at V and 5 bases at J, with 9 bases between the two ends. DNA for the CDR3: TGTGCCACCAGTGATTCTCAGAAGGACGAGCAGTACTTC. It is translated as CATSDSQKDEQYF.

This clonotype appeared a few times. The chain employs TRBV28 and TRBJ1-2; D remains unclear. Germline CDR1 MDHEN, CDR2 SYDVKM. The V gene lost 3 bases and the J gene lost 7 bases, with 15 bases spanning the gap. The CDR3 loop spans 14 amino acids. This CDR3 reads CASSFSDLRGGYTF. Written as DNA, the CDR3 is TGTGCCAGCAGTTTCTCCGATCTGCGGGGTGGCTACACCTTC.

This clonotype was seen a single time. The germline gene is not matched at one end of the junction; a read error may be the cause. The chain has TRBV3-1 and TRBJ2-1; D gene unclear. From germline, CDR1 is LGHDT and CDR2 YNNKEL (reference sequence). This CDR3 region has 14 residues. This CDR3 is CASSPAQLRHGQSF. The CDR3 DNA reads TGTGCCAGCTCACCGGCACAGTTACGTCATGGGCAGTCCTTC.

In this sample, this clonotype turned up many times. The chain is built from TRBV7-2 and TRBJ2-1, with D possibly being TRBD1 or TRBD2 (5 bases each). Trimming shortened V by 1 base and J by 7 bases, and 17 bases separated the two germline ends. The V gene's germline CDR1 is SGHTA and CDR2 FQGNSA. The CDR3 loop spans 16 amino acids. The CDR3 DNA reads TGTGCCAGCAGCTTAGTGGCAGGGCGGACTGTGAATGAGCAGTTCTTC. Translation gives CASSLVAGRTVNEQFF.

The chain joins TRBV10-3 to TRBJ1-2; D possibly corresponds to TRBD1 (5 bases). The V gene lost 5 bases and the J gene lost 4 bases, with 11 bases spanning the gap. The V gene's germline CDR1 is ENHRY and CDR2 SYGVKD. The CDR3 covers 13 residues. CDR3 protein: CAISLQAIYGYTF. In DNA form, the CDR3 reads TGTGCCATCAGTCTACAGGCGATCTATGGCTACACCTTC.

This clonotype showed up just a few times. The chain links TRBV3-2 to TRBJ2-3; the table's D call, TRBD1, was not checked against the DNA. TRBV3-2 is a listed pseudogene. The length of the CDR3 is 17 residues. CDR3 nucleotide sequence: TGTGCCAGCAGCCACCCCCTAGGACAGGGGGCCGCAGATACGCAGTATTTT. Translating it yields CASSHPLGQGAADTQYF.

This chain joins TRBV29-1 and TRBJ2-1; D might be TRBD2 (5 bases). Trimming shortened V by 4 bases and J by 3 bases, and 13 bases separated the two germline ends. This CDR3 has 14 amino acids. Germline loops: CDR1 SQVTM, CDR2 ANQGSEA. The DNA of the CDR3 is TGCAGCGTTGGAGGGAACGGAGACTACAATGAGCAGTTCTTC. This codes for CSVGGNGDYNEQFF.

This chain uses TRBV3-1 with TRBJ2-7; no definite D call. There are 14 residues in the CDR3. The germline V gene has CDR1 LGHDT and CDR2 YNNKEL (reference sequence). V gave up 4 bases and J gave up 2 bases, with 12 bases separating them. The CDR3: CASSLADRPYEQYF. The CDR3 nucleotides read TGTGCCAGCAGCCTTGCGGACCGACCCTACGAGCAGTACTTC.

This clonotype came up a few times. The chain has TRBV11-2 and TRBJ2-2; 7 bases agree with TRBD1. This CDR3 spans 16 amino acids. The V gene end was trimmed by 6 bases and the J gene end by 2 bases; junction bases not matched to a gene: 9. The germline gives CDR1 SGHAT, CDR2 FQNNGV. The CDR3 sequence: CASRVTGTANTGELFF. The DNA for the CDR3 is TGTGCCAGCAGAGTTACCGGGACAGCCAACACCGGGGAGCTGTTTTTT.

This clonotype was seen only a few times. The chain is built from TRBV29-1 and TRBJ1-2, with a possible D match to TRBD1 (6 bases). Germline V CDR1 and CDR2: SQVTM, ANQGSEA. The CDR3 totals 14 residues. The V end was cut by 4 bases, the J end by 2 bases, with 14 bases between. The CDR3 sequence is CSVAGRGRNYGYTF. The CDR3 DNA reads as TGCAGCGTTGCAGGCAGGGGCCGAAACTATGGCTACACCTTC. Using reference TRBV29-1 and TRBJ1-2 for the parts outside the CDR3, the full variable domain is SAVISQKPSRDICQRGTSLTIQCQVDSQVTMMFWYRQQPGQSLTLIATANQGSEATYESGFVIDKFPISRPNLTFSTLTVSNMSPEDSSIYLCSVAGRGRNYGYTFGSGTRLTVV.

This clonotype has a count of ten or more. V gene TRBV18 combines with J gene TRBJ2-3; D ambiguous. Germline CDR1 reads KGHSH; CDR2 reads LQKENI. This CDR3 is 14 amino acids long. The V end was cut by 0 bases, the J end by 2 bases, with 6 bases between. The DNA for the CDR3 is TGTGCCAGCTCACCACCGGTTACCACAGATACGCAGTATTTT. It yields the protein CASSPPVTTDTQYF. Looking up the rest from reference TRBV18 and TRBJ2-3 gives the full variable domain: NAGVMQNPRHLVRRRGQEARLRCSPMKGHSHVYWYRQLPEEGLKFMVYLQKENIIDESGMPKERFSAEFPKEGPSILRIQQVVRGDSAAYFCASSPPVTTDTQYFGPGTRLTVL.

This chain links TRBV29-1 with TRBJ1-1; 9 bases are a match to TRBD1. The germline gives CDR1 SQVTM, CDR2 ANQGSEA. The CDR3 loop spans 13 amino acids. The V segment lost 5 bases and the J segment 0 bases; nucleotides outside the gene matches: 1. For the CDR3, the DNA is TGCAGCGTTTGGACAGGGGTGAACACTGAAGCTTTCTTT. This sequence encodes CSVWTGVNTEAFF.

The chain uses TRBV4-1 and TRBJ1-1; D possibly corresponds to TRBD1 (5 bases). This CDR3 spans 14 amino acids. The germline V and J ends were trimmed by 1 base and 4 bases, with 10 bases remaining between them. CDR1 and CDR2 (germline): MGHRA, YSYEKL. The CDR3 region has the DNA TGCGCCAGCAGCCAAGCAAAGGGGAGCACTGAAGCTTTCTTT. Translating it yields CASSQAKGSTEAFF.

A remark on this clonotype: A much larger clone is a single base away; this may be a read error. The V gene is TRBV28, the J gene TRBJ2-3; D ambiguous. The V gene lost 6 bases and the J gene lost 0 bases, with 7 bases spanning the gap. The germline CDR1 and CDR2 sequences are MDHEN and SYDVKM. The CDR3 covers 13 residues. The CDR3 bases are TGTGCCAGCAGATTGCCCAGCACAGATACGCAGTATTTT. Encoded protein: CASRLPSTDTQYF.

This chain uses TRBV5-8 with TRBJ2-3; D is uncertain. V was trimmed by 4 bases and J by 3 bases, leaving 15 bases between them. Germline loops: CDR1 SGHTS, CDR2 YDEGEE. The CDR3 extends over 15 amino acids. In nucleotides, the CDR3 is TGTGCCAGCAGCCCTTTATGGGTTGGGACAGATACGCAGTATTTT. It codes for CASSPLWVGTDTQYF.

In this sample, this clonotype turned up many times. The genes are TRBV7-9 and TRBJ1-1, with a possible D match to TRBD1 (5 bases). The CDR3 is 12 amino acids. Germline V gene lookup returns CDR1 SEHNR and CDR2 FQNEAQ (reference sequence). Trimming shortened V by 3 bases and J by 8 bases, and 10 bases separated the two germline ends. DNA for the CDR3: TGTGCCAGCAGCTTGCAGGGTAGAGAAGCTTTCTTT. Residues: CASSLQGREAFF.

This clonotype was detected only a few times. CDR3 coding DNA: TGCGCCAGCAGCCCATTAGGGGGGGTCGCTGAAGCTTTCTTT. Its translation is CASSPLGGVAEAFF. The chain carries TRBV10-1 and TRBJ1-1; a weak D match, TRBD1 (6 bases). This CDR3 comprises 14 residues. V was cut by 6 bases and J by 6 bases, with 17 bases left in between. Germline CDR1 reads WNHNN; CDR2 reads SYGVQD (reference sequence).

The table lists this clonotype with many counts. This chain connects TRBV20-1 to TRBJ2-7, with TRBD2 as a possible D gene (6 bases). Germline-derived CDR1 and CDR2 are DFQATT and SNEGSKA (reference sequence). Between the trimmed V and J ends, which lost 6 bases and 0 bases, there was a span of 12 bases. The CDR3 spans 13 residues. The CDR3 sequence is CSAPTSYSYEQYF. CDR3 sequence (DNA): TGCAGTGCCCCAACTAGCTACTCCTACGAGCAGTACTTC.

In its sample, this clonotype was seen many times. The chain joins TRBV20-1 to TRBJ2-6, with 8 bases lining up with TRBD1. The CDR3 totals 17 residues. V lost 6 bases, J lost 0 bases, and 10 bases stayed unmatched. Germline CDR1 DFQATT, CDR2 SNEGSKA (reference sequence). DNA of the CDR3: TGCAGTGCGGCCCGGGACAGGCCTTTCTCTGGGGCCAACGTCCTGACTTTC. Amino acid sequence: CSAARDRPFSGANVLTF.

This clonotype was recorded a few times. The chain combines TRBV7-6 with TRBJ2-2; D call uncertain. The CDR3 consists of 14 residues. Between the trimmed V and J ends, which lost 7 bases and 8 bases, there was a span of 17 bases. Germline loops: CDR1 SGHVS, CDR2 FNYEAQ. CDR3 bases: TGTGCCAGCACCCCCGCGGTAATTGTTGGGGAGCTGTTTTTT. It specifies CASTPAVIVGELFF.

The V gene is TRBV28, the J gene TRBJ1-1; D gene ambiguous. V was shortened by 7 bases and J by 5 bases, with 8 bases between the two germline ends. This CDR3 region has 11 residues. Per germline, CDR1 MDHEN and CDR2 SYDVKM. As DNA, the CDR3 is TGTGCCAGCAAGGAGAGAACTGAAGCTTTCTTT. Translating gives CASKERTEAFF.

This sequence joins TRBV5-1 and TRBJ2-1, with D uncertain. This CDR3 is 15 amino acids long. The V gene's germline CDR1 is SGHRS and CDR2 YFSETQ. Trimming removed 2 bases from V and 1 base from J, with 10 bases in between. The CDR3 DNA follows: TGCGCCAGCAGCTTTAATACTGGGTCCTACAATGAGCAGTTCTTC. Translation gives CASSFNTGSYNEQFF.

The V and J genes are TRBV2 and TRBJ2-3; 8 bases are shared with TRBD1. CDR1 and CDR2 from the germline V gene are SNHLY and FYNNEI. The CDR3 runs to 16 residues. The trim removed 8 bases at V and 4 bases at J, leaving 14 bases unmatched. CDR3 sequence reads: CASGPGGVGPADTQYF. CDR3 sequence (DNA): TGTGCCAGCGGTCCAGGGGGCGTAGGGCCCGCAGATACGCAGTATTTT. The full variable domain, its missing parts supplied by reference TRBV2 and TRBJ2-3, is EPEVTQTPSHQVTQMGQEVILRCVPISNHLYFYWYRQILGQKVEFLVSFYNNEISEKSEIFDDQFSVERPDGSNFTLKIRSTKLEDSAMYFCASGPGGVGPADTQYFGPGTRLTVL.